These 30 T cell receptor beta chains share one sample of origin, sequenced in a study of T cell changes during pregnancy in multiple sclerosis. Sequencing was performed with immunoSEQ multiplex PCR; in TCRdb, only in-frame clones are kept and a portion is missing. The table includes some 80,000 clones, about 91% detected once. Sequencing was performed on peripheral blood, taken before pregnancy. These receptors came from a female donor with multiple sclerosis, enrolled in a pregnancy study.

This rearrangement joins TRBV5-1 to TRBJ2-7; 13 positions match TRBD2. This CDR3 contains 21 residues. The junction had 24 bases not matched to a gene; V was cut back by 3 bases and J by 6 bases. The V gene's germline CDR1 is SGHRS and CDR2 YFSETQ. The CDR3 nucleotides are TGCGCCAGCAGCTGGGGAGGACTAGCGGGAGAGGCCCCTTCGGTTGGGGGCGAGCAGTACTTC. Encoded protein: CASSWGGLAGEAPSVGGEQYF.

The chain employs TRBV10-3 and TRBJ2-7; D perhaps matches TRBD2 (5 bases). The CDR3 sequence is 14 residues long. The V end lost 3 bases, the J end lost 7 bases, and 16 bases lay between the germline ends. Germline values: CDR1 ENHRY, CDR2 SYGVKD. The CDR3 region is CAISDTTTPGEQYF. The CDR3 DNA follows: TGTGCCATCAGTGATACGACTACCCCGGGGGAGCAGTACTTC.

J is TRBJ2-1 and V is TRBV2; 10 bases align to TRBD2. The CDR3 totals 15 residues. CDR1 and CDR2 (germline): SNHLY, FYNNEI. With 4 bases clipped from V and 1 base from J, the junction kept 1 base outside the gene matches. As DNA, the CDR3 is TGTGCCAGCAGTGGGACTAGCGGATCCTACAATGAGCAGTTCTTC. This translates into CASSGTSGSYNEQFF.

The chain couples TRBV6-4 to TRBJ2-1, with D unclear. Per germline, CDR1 MRHNA and CDR2 SNTAGT. CDR3 length equals 15 residues. The germline V and J ends were trimmed by 2 bases and 1 base, with 9 bases remaining between them. For the CDR3, the DNA is TGTGCCAGCAGTGACGACGGCGGTTCCTACAATGAGCAGTTCTTC. Its protein is CASSDDGGSYNEQFF.

CDR3 DNA sequence: TGCGCCAGCAGTCTCCGGGACAACACAGATACGCAGTATTTT. Encoded protein: CASSLRDNTDTQYF. The genes are TRBV5-1 and TRBJ2-3; TRBD1 is a possible D gene (6 bases). Germline V gene lookup returns CDR1 SGHRS and CDR2 YFSETQ. This CDR3 comprises 14 residues. Trimming pared 5 bases from V and 2 bases from J, leaving 12 bases between.

The V and J genes are TRBV6-1 and TRBJ2-1; maybe TRBD2 (6 bases). Germline CDR1 reads MNHNS; CDR2 reads SASEGT. This CDR3 is built from 15 residues. V was shortened by 4 bases and J by 4 bases, with 14 bases between the two germline ends. The chain's CDR3 is CASSGTSGSYNEQFF. In DNA form, the CDR3 reads TGTGCCAGCAGTGGCACGAGCGGGTCTTACAATGAGCAGTTCTTC.

The V and J genes are TRBV6-6 and TRBJ2-7; 8 nucleotides line up with TRBD1. Germline V lookup: CDR1 MNHNY, CDR2 SVGAGI (reference sequence). After removal of 5 bases from V and 3 bases from J, the junction contained 3 bases not matched to a gene. The CDR3 is 13 amino acids. The CDR3 bases are TGTGCCAGCAGTCAACAGGGGGGCTACGAGCAGTACTTC. The encoded protein is CASSQQGGYEQYF.

The chain is built from TRBV5-1 and TRBJ2-5; TRBD2 matches at 9 bases. In germline, CDR1 is SGHRS, CDR2 YFSETQ. The CDR3 spans 17 residues. The J segment lost 4 bases and the V segment lost 0 bases, leaving 10 bases of the junction unmatched. The CDR3 protein is CASSLALAGGPLETQYF. In DNA, the CDR3 is TGCGCCAGCAGCTTGGCCCTGGCGGGAGGGCCTTTAGAGACCCAGTACTTC.

The rearrangement joins TRBV23-1 to TRBJ1-3; 9 positions agree with TRBD1. TRBV23-1 is identified as an open reading frame with a role that is uncertain. J gave up 0 bases and V 5 bases, and 8 bases lay outside the gene matches. This CDR3 contains 17 residues. This chain's CDR3 is CASSWDREESSGNTIYF. The CDR3 region has the DNA TGCGCCAGCAGTTGGGACAGGGAGGAGAGCTCTGGAAACACCATATATTTT.

This rearrangement joins TRBV29-1 to TRBJ2-1; 11 bases map to TRBD2. The CDR3 extends over 15 amino acids. Germline V gene lookup returns CDR1 SQVTM and CDR2 ANQGSEA. After removal of 5 bases from V and 8 bases from J, the junction contained 11 bases not matched to a gene. The DNA for the CDR3 is TGCAGCGTTTGGGCGGGACTAGCGGCACCCTATGAGCAGTTCTTC. Its protein product is CSVWAGLAAPYEQFF.

The chain employs TRBV6-4 and TRBJ2-2; 8 bases agree with TRBD1. The CDR3 runs 15 residues. With V trimmed by 0 bases and J by 4 bases, 1 base remained unmatched. Germline values: CDR1 MRHNA, CDR2 SNTAGT. CDR3 residues: CASSDSDRATGELFF. CDR3 in DNA: TGTGCCAGCAGTGACTCGGACAGGGCCACCGGGGAGCTGTTTTTT.

V usage is TRBV11-2 and J usage is TRBJ2-1; 7 bases align to TRBD2. The CDR3 covers 17 residues. J was trimmed by 7 bases and V by 5 bases; bases with no gene match: 17. Germline CDR1 and CDR2: SGHAT and FQNNGV. The CDR3 loop is CASSRWGTGGLRNEQFF. The CDR3 region has the DNA TGTGCCAGCAGCCGATGGGGAACGGGAGGCTTGCGAAATGAGCAGTTCTTC.

The rearrangement uses TRBV7-9 and TRBJ2-3; 8 bases are shared with TRBD1. The CDR3 contains 14 residues. V lost 1 base, J lost 4 bases, and 1 base stayed unmatched. The germline V gene encodes CDR1 SEHNR and CDR2 FQNEAQ (reference sequence). This chain's CDR3 is CASSLEGQADTQYF. In DNA form, the CDR3 reads TGTGCCAGCAGCTTAGAGGGACAGGCAGATACGCAGTATTTT.

V usage is TRBV5-8 and J usage is TRBJ2-6, with 7 positions matching TRBD2. With 6 bases clipped from V and 4 bases from J, the junction kept 4 bases outside the gene matches. Germline CDR1 reads SGHTS; CDR2 reads YDEGEE. The CDR3 loop spans 14 amino acids. The CDR3, as DNA: TGTGCCAGCAAGCGGGGCGGCGGGGCCAACGTCCTGACTTTC. Translating it yields CASKRGGGANVLTF.

The chain couples TRBV28 to TRBJ2-5, with D perhaps TRBD2 (5 bases). CDR3 length: 13 amino acids. Germline V gene lookup returns CDR1 MDHEN and CDR2 SYDVKM. V shed 3 bases and J shed 5 bases, with 10 bases lying between them. CDR3 in amino acids: CASSLAGIETQYF. The CDR3 nucleotides read TGTGCCAGCAGTTTGGCGGGTATCGAGACCCAGTACTTC.

This sequence joins TRBV28 and TRBJ2-5; 7 bases fit TRBD1. Germline-derived CDR1 and CDR2 are MDHEN and SYDVKM. V shed 8 bases, J shed 2 bases, and the junction held 11 bases outside the gene matches. There are 15 residues in the CDR3. The CDR3 nucleotides are TGTGCCAGCTCGGGGATAGGGGGCGGACAAGAGACCCAGTACTTC. Translation: CASSGIGGGQETQYF.

This clone was detected once. The chain employs TRBV28 and TRBJ2-2; TRBD1 aligns across 8 bases. CDR1 and CDR2 from the germline V gene are MDHEN and SYDVKM. CDR3 length equals 16 residues. V trimming: 5 bases; J trimming: 3 bases; junction bases outside the gene matches: 8. The DNA for the CDR3 is TGTGCCAGCAGTGGCCCGGGACAGGAGTACACCGGGGAGCTGTTTTTT. It encodes CASSGPGQEYTGELFF.

This sequence joins TRBV28 and TRBJ1-5; possible D gene TRBD1, 6 bases. Deletions cut 2 bases from V and 2 bases from J, with 13 bases between. The CDR3 runs to 16 residues. In germline, CDR1 is MDHEN, CDR2 SYDVKM. The CDR3 DNA is TGTGCCAGCAGTTTACGGGGGGCAGGCGGCAATCAGCCCCAGCATTTT. Amino acid sequence: CASSLRGAGGNQPQHF.

The chain has TRBV13 and TRBJ1-4; the match to TRBD1 covers 8 bases. Germline V CDR1 and CDR2: PRHDT, FYEKMQ (reference sequence). With V trimmed by 2 bases and J by 12 bases, 8 bases remained unmatched. This CDR3 comprises 14 residues. The chain's CDR3 is CASSLRPGGDQLFF. The DNA for the CDR3 is TGTGCCAGCAGCTTACGGCCAGGGGGCGATCAACTGTTTTTT.

V gene TRBV7-2 combines with J gene TRBJ1-1; TRBD1 might be the D (5 bases). Germline V gives CDR1 SGHTA, CDR2 FQGNSA. Deletions cut 1 base from V and 8 bases from J, with 11 bases between. CDR3 length equals 13 residues. The CDR3 sequence is CASSLDRTFEAFF. The CDR3 DNA follows: TGTGCCAGCAGCTTAGACAGGACCTTCGAAGCTTTCTTT.

The V and J genes are TRBV29-1 and TRBJ2-7; D gene unclear. V dropped 7 bases and J dropped 3 bases, with 10 bases sitting between them. From germline, CDR1 is SQVTM and CDR2 ANQGSEA. This CDR3 is 11 amino acids long. The CDR3 sequence: CSAVTGYEQYF. CDR3 bases: TGCAGCGCCGTGACGGGCTACGAGCAGTACTTC.

The V call is TRBV19, the J call TRBJ2-5, with 10 nucleotides matching TRBD2. The CDR3 spans 20 residues. The V and J ends lost 5 bases and 1 base, in that order; junction bases with no gene match: 19. The germline CDR1 and CDR2 sequences are LNHDA and SQIVND (reference sequence). CDR3 residues: CASSPPTGRSASGSQETQYF. DNA for the CDR3: TGTGCCAGTAGTCCCCCAACAGGGAGGTCGGCTAGCGGGAGCCAAGAGACCCAGTACTTC. The whole variable domain, filled in from reference TRBV19 and TRBJ2-5, reads DGGITQSPKYLFRKEGQNVTLSCEQNLNHDAMYWYRQDPGQGLRLIYYSQIVNDFQKGDIAEGYSVSREKKESFPLTVTSAQKNPTAFYLCASSPPTGRSASGSQETQYFGPGTRLLVL.

CDR3 region: CASTPRAGMSYEQYF. The CDR3 DNA is TGTGCCAGTACCCCGAGGGCAGGAATGTCCTACGAGCAGTACTTC. The chain uses TRBV19 and TRBJ2-7, with D perhaps TRBD2 (5 bases). Trimming pared 7 bases from V and 1 base from J, leaving 17 bases between. This CDR3 region has 15 residues. Germline assignment: CDR1 LNHDA and CDR2 SQIVND (reference sequence).

The chain uses TRBV4-3 and TRBJ2-4; 8 bases fit TRBD1. The V gene end was trimmed by 4 bases and the J gene end by 7 bases; junction bases not matched to a gene: 21. The CDR3 loop spans 19 amino acids. Germline V gene lookup returns CDR1 LGHNA and CDR2 YSLEER. CDR3 coding DNA: TGCGCCAGCAGCCGTGTAACCGCCACAGGGGGTGGAGGGTTGAACATTCAGTACTTC. This encodes CASSRVTATGGGGLNIQYF.

This chain uses TRBV14 with TRBJ1-2, with 12 bases lining up with TRBD1. Trimming at V came to 4 bases and at J to 2 bases, leaving 5 bases not matched to a gene. The CDR3 totals 16 residues. Per germline, CDR1 SGHDN and CDR2 FVKESK. Written as DNA, the CDR3 is TGTGCCAGCAGCCGCCATGGGACAGGGGGCAACTATGGCTACACCTTC. This sequence encodes CASSRHGTGGNYGYTF. The variable domain in full, completed from reference TRBV14 and TRBJ1-2, reads EAGVTQFPSHSVIEKGQTVTLRCDPISGHDNLYWYRRVMGKEIKFLLHFVKESKQDESGMPNNRFLAERTGGTYSTLKVQPAELEDSGVYFCASSRHGTGGNYGYTFGSGTRLTVV.

DNA of the CDR3: TGTGCCAGCTCACGCGGACAGGGGGACAATCAGCCCCAGCATTTT. It translates to CASSRGQGDNQPQHF. The chain employs TRBV18 and TRBJ1-5; 10 bases map to TRBD1. The CDR3 consists of 15 residues. V dropped 4 bases and J dropped 3; count of bases not matched to a gene: 3. CDR1 is KGHSH, CDR2 LQKENI, per germline.

J is TRBJ1-5 and V is TRBV7-2; D is perhaps TRBD1 (6 bases). CDR3 length: 17 amino acids. Germline V lookup: CDR1 SGHTA, CDR2 FQGNSA. V lost 4 bases and J lost 0, with 16 bases in between. DNA for the CDR3: TGTGCCAGCAGCTCCTTTCCGGACAGTCATAGCAATCAGCCCCAGCATTTT. Its translation is CASSSFPDSHSNQPQHF.

The chain recombines TRBV6-6 with TRBJ1-2; 7 nucleotides align to TRBD1. Germline trimming cut 0 bases from V and 8 bases from J; bases unmatched to any gene: 9. This CDR3 is 15 amino acids long. CDR1 MNHNY and CDR2 SVGAGI come from the germline V gene (reference sequence). The CDR3 region has the DNA TGTGCCAGCAGTTACTCAGACAGGGTTTGGGTCGGCTACACCTTC. Translation gives CASSYSDRVWVGYTF.

This clone was detected once. This chain uses TRBV6-5 with TRBJ2-1; TRBD2 matches 9 bases. V lost 6 bases, J lost 4 bases, and 7 bases stayed unmatched. This CDR3 spans 15 amino acids. CDR1 is MNHEY and CDR2 is SVGAGI in the germline V gene. In DNA, the CDR3 is TGTGCCAGCAGGCGCGGGAGGGGGGTGTACAATGAGCAGTTCTTC. Protein sequence: CASRRGRGVYNEQFF.

The chain carries TRBV15 and TRBJ1-5; 9 bases match TRBD1. V was clipped by 4 bases and J by 3 bases; unmatched bases: 7. CDR3 length equals 16 residues. Germline CDR1 is LNHNV and CDR2 is YYDKDF (reference sequence). The CDR3 reads CATSTPGQGHNQPQHF. The CDR3 region has the DNA TGTGCCACCAGCACACCGGGACAGGGACACAATCAGCCCCAGCATTTT.